These T cell receptor beta chains were read from a single sample in a study of shared clonotypes between healthy human individuals. The table came from immunoSEQ multiplex PCR; TCRdb's copy has only in-frame clones and leaves some out. Here the sample spans roughly 400,000 clones, about 97% being singletons. Sequenced: memory CD8+ T cells sorted from blood. The source is a young man in good health. CDR3s include the opening cysteine and the closing phenylalanine or tryptophan. The order of the fields is V gene, J gene, D gene, clone size, CDR3 protein, CDR3 DNA. D genes are given only for firm matches. Only some rows state a clone size, as once, few, many or a class for expanded clones.

v_call: TRBV9
j_call: TRBJ1-2
d_call: .
clone_size: .
cdr3_aa: CASSFDTIGGFGYTF
cdr3_nt: TGTGCCAGCAGCTTTGACACCATCGGCGGGTTTGGCTACACCTTC

v_call: TRBV29-1
j_call: TRBJ2-1
d_call: .
clone_size: .
cdr3_aa: CSVSKSPTSNEQFF
cdr3_nt: TGCAGCGTAAGTAAGAGTCCTACAAGCAATGAGCAGTTCTTC

v_call: TRBV5-4
j_call: TRBJ1-1
d_call: TRBD1
clone_size: .
cdr3_aa: CASSRTGLNTEAFF
cdr3_nt: TGTGCCAGCAGCCGGACAGGTCTGAACACTGAAGCTTTCTTT

v_call: TRBV7-3
j_call: TRBJ2-2
d_call: .
clone_size: .
cdr3_aa: CASSLTGFRAGELFF
cdr3_nt: TGTGCCAGCAGCTTAACGGGTTTCAGGGCCGGGGAGCTGTTTTTT

v_call: TRBV6-5
j_call: TRBJ2-3
d_call: .
clone_size: once
cdr3_aa: CASSYSRGDDTQYF
cdr3_nt: TGTGCCAGCAGTTACTCGAGGGGCGACGATACGCAGTATTTT

v_call: TRBV30
j_call: TRBJ2-7
d_call: .
clone_size: .
cdr3_aa: CAWSVGGSDEQYF
cdr3_nt: TGTGCCTGGAGTGTAGGGGGGAGCGACGAGCAGTACTTC

v_call: TRBV5-1
j_call: TRBJ2-1
d_call: TRBD2
clone_size: .
cdr3_aa: CASSSGLAGVGSYNEQFF
cdr3_nt: TGCGCCAGCAGCTCGGGACTAGCGGGAGTTGGCTCCTACAATGAGCAGTTCTTC

v_call: TRBV2
j_call: TRBJ2-7
d_call: TRBD1
clone_size: .
cdr3_aa: CASRRPGQGSSYEQYF
cdr3_nt: TGTGCCAGCAGGCGACCGGGACAGGGGAGCTCCTACGAGCAGTACTTC

v_call: TRBV11-2
j_call: TRBJ2-7
d_call: .
clone_size: .
cdr3_aa: CASSVTYEQYF
cdr3_nt: TGTGCCAGCAGCGTAACCTACGAGCAGTACTTC

v_call: TRBV28
j_call: TRBJ1-1
d_call: .
clone_size: .
cdr3_aa: CASTIHNAGGAGEAFF
cdr3_nt: TGTGCCAGCACCATCCACAACGCGGGGGGGGCAGGTGAAGCTTTCTTT

v_call: TRBV5-1
j_call: TRBJ1-2
d_call: .
clone_size: .
cdr3_aa: CASSPGQSYGYTF
cdr3_nt: TGCGCCAGCAGCCCCGGACAGTCCTATGGCTACACCTTC

v_call: TRBV27
j_call: TRBJ2-1
d_call: TRBD2
clone_size: .
cdr3_aa: CASSFMIGRASYNEQFF
cdr3_nt: TGTGCCAGCAGTTTTATGATCGGGAGGGCCTCCTACAATGAGCAGTTCTTC

v_call: TRBV9
j_call: TRBJ2-2
d_call: TRBD2
clone_size: .
cdr3_aa: CASSAGTSSAYTGELFF
cdr3_nt: TGTGCCAGCAGCGCGGGGACTAGCTCGGCCTACACCGGGGAGCTGTTTTTT

v_call: TRBV4-1
j_call: TRBJ2-6
d_call: TRBD1
clone_size: .
cdr3_aa: CASSQGSTGGGSGANVLTF
cdr3_nt: TGCGCCAGCAGCCAAGGCTCAACAGGGGGCGGCTCTGGGGCCAACGTCCTGACTTTC

v_call: TRBV7-9
j_call: TRBJ2-3
d_call: TRBD2
clone_size: .
cdr3_aa: CASSLGTSGSTDTQYF
cdr3_nt: TGTGCCAGCAGCTTAGGAACTAGCGGAAGCACAGATACGCAGTATTTT

v_call: TRBV4-1
j_call: TRBJ2-5
d_call: TRBD1
clone_size: .
cdr3_aa: CASSHVLLPGQGQETQYF
cdr3_nt: TGCGCCAGCAGCCACGTACTCCTTCCGGGACAGGGTCAAGAGACCCAGTACTTC

v_call: TRBV7-9
j_call: TRBJ2-1
d_call: TRBD2
clone_size: .
cdr3_aa: CATDNRGHLSGSSYNEQFF
cdr3_nt: TGTGCCACTGATAATCGGGGACACCTAAGCGGGAGCTCCTACAATGAGCAGTTCTTC

v_call: TRBV6-5
j_call: TRBJ2-5
d_call: .
clone_size: .
cdr3_aa: CASSYSSPETQYF
cdr3_nt: TGTGCCAGCAGTTACTCAAGTCCAGAGACCCAGTACTTC

v_call: TRBV5-1
j_call: TRBJ2-3
d_call: TRBD2
clone_size: .
cdr3_aa: CASSFAGVFTDTQYF
cdr3_nt: TGCGCCAGCAGCTTTGCGGGAGTTTTCACAGATACGCAGTATTTT

v_call: TRBV7-6
j_call: TRBJ2-2
d_call: .
clone_size: .
cdr3_aa: CASSSYTGELFF
cdr3_nt: TGTGCCAGCAGCTCCTATACCGGGGAGCTGTTTTTT

v_call: TRBV28
j_call: TRBJ1-2
d_call: .
clone_size: .
cdr3_aa: CASSLRRQNYYGYTF
cdr3_nt: TGTGCCAGCAGTTTGAGGAGACAGAATTACTATGGCTACACCTTC

v_call: TRBV30
j_call: TRBJ2-7
d_call: .
clone_size: .
cdr3_aa: CAWRQSYEQYF
cdr3_nt: TGTGCCTGGAGGCAGTCCTACGAGCAGTACTTC

v_call: TRBV30
j_call: TRBJ2-5
d_call: .
clone_size: .
cdr3_aa: CAWNRQGGRETQYF
cdr3_nt: TGTGCCTGGAACCGACAGGGAGGGCGCGAGACCCAGTACTTC

v_call: TRBV19
j_call: TRBJ2-7
d_call: TRBD1
clone_size: .
cdr3_aa: CASGKLTGGGNEQYF
cdr3_nt: TGTGCCAGTGGAAAATTAACAGGGGGCGGGAACGAGCAGTACTTC